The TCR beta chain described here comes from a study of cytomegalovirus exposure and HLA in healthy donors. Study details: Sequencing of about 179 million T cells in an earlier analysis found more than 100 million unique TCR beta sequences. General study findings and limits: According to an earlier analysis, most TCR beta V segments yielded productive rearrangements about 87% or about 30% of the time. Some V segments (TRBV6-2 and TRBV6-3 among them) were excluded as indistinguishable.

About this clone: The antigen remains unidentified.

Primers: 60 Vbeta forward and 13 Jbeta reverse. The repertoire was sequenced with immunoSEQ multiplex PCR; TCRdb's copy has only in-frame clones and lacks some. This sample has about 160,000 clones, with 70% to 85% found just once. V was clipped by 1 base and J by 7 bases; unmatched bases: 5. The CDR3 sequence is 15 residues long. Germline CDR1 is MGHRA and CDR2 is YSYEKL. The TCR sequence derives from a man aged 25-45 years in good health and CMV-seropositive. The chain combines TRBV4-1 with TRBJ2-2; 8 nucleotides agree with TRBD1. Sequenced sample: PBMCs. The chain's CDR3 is CASSQGDRSGGELFF. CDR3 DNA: TGCGCCAGCAGCCAAGGGGACAGGTCGGGCGGGGAGCTGTTTTTT.